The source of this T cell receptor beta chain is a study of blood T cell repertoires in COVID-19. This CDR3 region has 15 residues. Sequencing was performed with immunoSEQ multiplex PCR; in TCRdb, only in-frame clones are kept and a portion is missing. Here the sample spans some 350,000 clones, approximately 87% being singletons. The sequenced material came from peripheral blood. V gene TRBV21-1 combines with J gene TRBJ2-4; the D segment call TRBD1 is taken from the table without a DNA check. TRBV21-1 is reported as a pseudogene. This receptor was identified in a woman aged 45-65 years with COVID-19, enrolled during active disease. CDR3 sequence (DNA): TGTGCCAGCAGCAAAAACGGACAGAAACAAAACATTCAGTACTTC. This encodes CASSKNGQKQNIQYF.